One and the same sample provided the 23 T cell receptor beta chains below, sequenced in a study of T-cell memory formation after mild COVID-19. From the 5' RACE reads, TCRdb called clonotypes with MiXCR, one entry per CDR3 protein. This sample has under 550,000 distinct CDR3 sequences, with 15% to 20% found just once. Sequenced material: PBMCs or a T cell subset sorted from them (not recorded which). These receptors came from an adult woman who had mild COVID-19 (a few samples of this study predate the infection). Cell type and time point are not known.

This clonotype was seen a few times. The CDR3 DNA reads as TGCGCCAGCAGCGCGGGACAGAAGGACGAGCAGTACTTC. It is translated as CASSAGQKDEQYF. The J gene is TRBJ2-7, the V gene TRBV5-1, with TRBD1 as a possible D gene (7 bases). The V end lost 4 bases, the J end lost 5 bases, and 13 bases lay between the germline ends. Germline CDR1 and CDR2: SGHRS and YFSETQ. The CDR3 has 13 amino acids.

The rearrangement links TRBV19 to TRBJ1-1, with 11 bases aligning to TRBD1. The J segment lost 7 bases and the V segment lost 5 bases, leaving 9 bases of the junction unmatched. Germline assignment: CDR1 LNHDA and CDR2 SQIVND (reference sequence). The length of the CDR3 is 15 residues. CDR3 coding DNA: TGTGCCAGTAGTGCAGCCGGGACAGGGGGACGTGAAGCTTTCTTT. Its protein product is CASSAAGTGGREAFF.

This chain connects TRBV7-8 to TRBJ2-1; D could derive from TRBD1 or TRBD2 (6 bases each). CDR1 and CDR2 from the germline V gene are SGHVS and FQNEAQ. The V end lost 10 bases, the J end lost 8 bases, and 9 bases lay between the germline ends. The CDR3 sequence is 10 residues long. CDR3 loop: CATRGDEQFF. CDR3 nucleotide sequence: TGTGCCACGAGGGGGGATGAGCAGTTCTTC.

This clonotype was found a few times. The chain is built from TRBV6-1 and TRBJ2-7, with 8 bases lining up with TRBD1. V lost 6 bases, J lost 2 bases, and 9 bases stayed unmatched. Per germline, CDR1 MNHNS and CDR2 SASEGT. The CDR3 is 15 amino acids. CDR3 DNA sequence: TGTGCCAGCAGGCCAACGACAGGGGAACCCTACGAGCAGTACTTC. This encodes CASRPTTGEPYEQYF.

CDR3 residues: CASSKITGRPFYEQYF. The CDR3 coding sequence is TGCGCCAGCAGCAAGATTACGGGACGGCCCTTCTACGAGCAGTACTTC. The chain has TRBV5-1 and TRBJ2-7; D may be TRBD1 or TRBD2 (5 bases each). This CDR3 has 16 amino acids. V was pared by 4 bases and J by 3 bases, with 20 bases between. The germline gives CDR1 SGHRS, CDR2 YFSETQ.

This clonotype appeared many times. The V gene is TRBV6-1, the J gene TRBJ1-3, with D hard to call. V dropped 6 bases and J dropped 0 bases, with 6 bases sitting between them. Germline CDR1 and CDR2: MNHNS and SASEGT. The CDR3 extends over 13 amino acids. The CDR3 loop is CASSGDSGNTIYF. The CDR3 DNA sequence: TGTGCCAGCAGCGGCGACTCTGGAAACACCATATATTTT.

CDR3 nucleotide sequence: TGTGCCAGTAGTATAGATTCCGGGGGAAGTAGCAATCAGCCCCAGCATTTT. As protein: CASSIDSGGSSNQPQHF. The chain links TRBV19 to TRBJ1-5, with a tentative D call TRBD1 (5 bases). V was shortened by 0 bases and J by 0 bases, with 12 bases between the two germline ends. Per the germline V gene, CDR1 is LNHDA and CDR2 is SQIVND (reference sequence). The CDR3 consists of 17 residues.

The chain recombines TRBV6-6 with TRBJ1-2; TRBD1 matches at 9 bases. J was trimmed by 4 bases and V by 8 bases; bases with no gene match: 8. Germline V gene data show CDR1 as MNHNY and CDR2 as SVGAGI (reference sequence). The CDR3 extends over 14 amino acids. The DNA for the CDR3 is TGTGCCAGCGAGGCCGGGACAGGGACCTATGGCTACACCTTC. Its translation: CASEAGTGTYGYTF.

In this sample, this clonotype turned up a few times. The chain links TRBV5-1 to TRBJ2-4, with D perhaps being TRBD1 or TRBD2 (5 bases each). Germline V CDR1 and CDR2: SGHRS, YFSETQ. Trimming cost V 0 bases and J 7 bases, with 11 bases left between them. CDR3 size: 14 residues. The CDR3 nucleotides read TGCGCCAGCAGCTTGGATACGGGGACGAACATTCAGTACTTC. The encoded protein is CASSLDTGTNIQYF. Combining the CDR3 with reference TRBV5-1 and TRBJ2-4 gives the whole variable domain KAGVTQTPRYLIKTRGQQVTLSCSPISGHRSVSWYQQTPGQGLQFLFEYFSETQRNKGNFPGRFSGRQFSNSRSEMNVSTLELGDSALYLCASSLDTGTNIQYFGAGTRLSVL.

This clonotype has only a few counts. The limits of the CDR3 on the DNA are not certain, so only TCRdb's listed CDR3 is given. The chain couples TRBV7-2 to TRBJ1-1; the table gives TRBD1 as D, unverified against the DNA. Germline V CDR1 and CDR2: SGHTA, FQGNSA. The CDR3 length is 15 residues, termini included. CDR3 amino acids: CASSFGPGGNTEAFF.

This clonotype was detected only a few times. V gene TRBV11-3 combines with J gene TRBJ2-1; 8 positions match TRBD1. V lost 5 bases and J lost 5; bases outside the gene matches: 14. The germline CDR1 and CDR2 sequences are SGHNT and YENEEA. This CDR3 is built from 17 residues. CDR3 residues: CASSPGSGTGEHNEQFF. The CDR3 DNA reads TGTGCCAGCAGCCCTGGTTCTGGGACAGGCGAACACAATGAGCAGTTCTTC. The whole variable domain, filled in from reference TRBV11-3 and TRBJ2-1, reads EAGVVQSPRYKIIEKKQPVAFWCNPISGHNTLYWYLQNLGQGPELLIRYENEEAVDDSQLPKDRFSAERLKGVDSTLKIQPAELGDSAVYLCASSPGSGTGEHNEQFFGPGTRLTVL.

The chain's CDR3 is CASSSLGGVSTDTQYF. DNA of the CDR3: TGCGCCAGCAGCTCCCTAGGGGGCGTTAGCACAGATACGCAGTATTTT. The chain carries TRBV4-1 and TRBJ2-3; TRBD1 matches at 7 bases. J lost 0 bases, V lost 5 bases, and 8 bases had no gene match. This CDR3 contains 16 residues. Per the germline V gene, CDR1 is MGHRA and CDR2 is YSYEKL.

This clonotype showed up just a few times. DNA for the CDR3: TGCGCCAGCAGCCAATCTAGCGGGGGTCTCTACGAGCAGTACTTC. It specifies CASSQSSGGLYEQYF. The chain uses TRBV4-1 and TRBJ2-7; TRBD2 aligns across 10 bases. Per the germline V gene, CDR1 is MGHRA and CDR2 is YSYEKL. The CDR3 is 15 residues long. The V segment lost 2 bases and the J segment 3 bases; nucleotides outside the gene matches: 4.

This clonotype has just a few counts. The CDR3 DNA follows: TGCGCCAGCAGCCTTTCCAGGGGAAACACTGAAGCTTTCTTT. Encoded protein: CASSLSRGNTEAFF. The gene calls are TRBV5-1 and TRBJ1-1, with D possibly TRBD1 on 6 matching bases. V lost 4 bases to trimming and J lost 2 bases, with 12 bases between them. Germline V gene sequence: CDR1 SGHRS, CDR2 YFSETQ. CDR3 size: 14 residues.

Ten or more counts support this clonotype. V usage is TRBV4-1 and J usage is TRBJ2-7, with D maybe TRBD1 (6 bases). The CDR3 has 13 residues. V was cut by 2 bases and J by 6 bases, with 11 bases left in between. Germline assignment: CDR1 MGHRA and CDR2 YSYEKL. The CDR3 region is CASSQYREGEQYF. As DNA, the CDR3 is TGCGCCAGCAGCCAATACAGGGAAGGCGAGCAGTACTTC.

The CDR3 DNA is TGTGCCAGCAGACTGACAGGGGGAAACTATGGCTACACCTTC. The encoded protein is CASRLTGGNYGYTF. This rearrangement joins TRBV12-3 or TRBV12-4 to TRBJ1-2, with 9 bases identical to TRBD1. Germline trimming cut 6 bases from V and 2 bases from J; bases unmatched to any gene: 4. The CDR3 sequence is 14 residues long.

This chain uses TRBV5-1 with TRBJ2-7; TRBD1 matches 8 bases. J gave up 5 bases and V 4 bases, and 5 bases lay outside the gene matches. CDR1 is SGHRS, CDR2 YFSETQ, per germline. The CDR3 contains 13 residues. The CDR3 nucleotides read TGCGCCAGCAGCCGGGACAGGACGGACGAGCAGTACTTC. It yields the protein CASSRDRTDEQYF. The variable domain in full, completed from reference TRBV5-1 and TRBJ2-7, reads KAGVTQTPRYLIKTRGQQVTLSCSPISGHRSVSWYQQTPGQGLQFLFEYFSETQRNKGNFPGRFSGRQFSNSRSEMNVSTLELGDSALYLCASSRDRTDEQYFGPGTRLTVT.

In this sample, this clonotype turned up a few times. J is TRBJ1-2 and V is TRBV5-1; 7 bases agree with TRBD1. This CDR3 spans 14 amino acids. CDR1 is SGHRS and CDR2 is YFSETQ in the germline V gene. With V trimmed by 4 bases and J by 3 bases, 6 bases remained unmatched. CDR3 sequence: CASSHGQVDYGYTF. The CDR3 coding sequence is TGCGCCAGCAGCCACGGACAGGTAGACTATGGCTACACCTTC.

The sample holds a few counts of this clonotype. This rearrangement joins TRBV4-2 to TRBJ2-7, with a tentative D call TRBD1 (6 bases). The CDR3 totals 16 residues. Germline loops: CDR1 LGHNA, CDR2 YNFKEQ. Trimming pared 1 base from V and 0 bases from J, leaving 13 bases between. In DNA form, the CDR3 reads TGTGCCAGCAGCCAAGGTCTCACAGGGCCCTCCTACGAGCAGTACTTC. This translates into CASSQGLTGPSYEQYF.

This clonotype came up a few times. The V call is TRBV5-1, the J call TRBJ1-2; 10 positions match TRBD1. CDR1 and CDR2 from the germline V gene are SGHRS and YFSETQ. This CDR3 region has 15 residues. V shed 1 base and J 8 bases; nucleotides not matched to a gene: 8. For the CDR3, the DNA is TGCGCCAGCAGCTTGCGCCCCGGACAGGGGGGAGGCTACACCTTC. Translating it yields CASSLRPGQGGGYTF.

This chain connects TRBV20-1 to TRBJ2-1, with 13 bases aligning to TRBD2. This CDR3 spans 19 amino acids. V lost 1 base, J lost 0 bases, and 9 bases stayed unmatched. Germline CDR1 reads DFQATT; CDR2 reads SNEGSKA (reference sequence). CDR3 residues: CSARVRLAGGLNSYNEQFF. For the CDR3, the DNA is TGCAGTGCTAGAGTTCGACTAGCGGGGGGTTTAAACTCCTACAATGAGCAGTTCTTC.

V and J are TRBV20-1 and TRBJ2-7; D may be TRBD2 (6 bases). Germline V gene lookup returns CDR1 DFQATT and CDR2 SNEGSKA (reference sequence). Trimming took 0 bases from V and 2 from J, leaving 20 bases between them. The CDR3 runs 17 residues. In DNA form, the CDR3 reads TGCAGTGCTAGAGATCGGTTACTAGCTCCGCACCCCTACGAGCAGTACTTC. Translation: CSARDRLLAPHPYEQYF.

A few counts support this clonotype. V usage is TRBV12-3 or TRBV12-4 and J usage is TRBJ1-2; possible D gene TRBD1, 6 bases. Deletions cut 0 bases from V and 7 bases from J, with 15 bases between. This CDR3 is 15 amino acids long. CDR3 sequence (DNA): TGTGCCAGCAGTTTAGCGACAAGGGGGGGTGCTGGCTACACCTTC. The encoded protein is CASSLATRGGAGYTF.